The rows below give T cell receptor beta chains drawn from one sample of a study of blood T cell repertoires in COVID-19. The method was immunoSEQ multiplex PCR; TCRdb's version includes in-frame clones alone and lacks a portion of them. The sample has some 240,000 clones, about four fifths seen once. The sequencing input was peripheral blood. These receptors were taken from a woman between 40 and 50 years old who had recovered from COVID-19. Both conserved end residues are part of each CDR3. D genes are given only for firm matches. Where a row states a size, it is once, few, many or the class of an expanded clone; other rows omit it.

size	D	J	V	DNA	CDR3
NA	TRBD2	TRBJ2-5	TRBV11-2	TGTGCCAGCAGCTTTAACCTAGCGGGAGAGACCCAGTACTTC	CASSFNLAGETQYF
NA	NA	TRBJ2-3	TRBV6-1	TGTGCCAGCAGACGCCCGTCCACCTCGCGGGATACGCAGTATTTT	CASRRPSTSRDTQYF
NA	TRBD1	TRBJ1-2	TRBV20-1	TGCAGTGCTAGTATGGGACAGGGGGCTAGATATGGCTACACCTTC	CSASMGQGARYGYTF
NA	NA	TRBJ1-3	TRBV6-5	TGTGCCAGCGAGCGAGTGGCTGGAAACACCATATATTTT	CASERVAGNTIYF
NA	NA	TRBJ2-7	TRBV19	TGTGCCAGCGCGTACCACGCTGTAGCGGATCTCTCCTACGAGCAGTACTTC	CASAYHAVADLSYEQYF
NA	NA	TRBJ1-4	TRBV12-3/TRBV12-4	TGTGCCAGCGGCCCACCAGGGGAAGAAAAACTGTTTTTT	CASGPPGEEKLFF
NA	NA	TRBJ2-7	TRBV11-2	TGTGCCAGCAGTCCCGTCCCCTCGGGGACCTACGAGCAGTACTTC	CASSPVPSGTYEQYF
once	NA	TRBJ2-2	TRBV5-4	TGTGCCAGCAGCTTGGAGGGGGTCACCGGGGAGCTGTTTTTT	CASSLEGVTGELFF
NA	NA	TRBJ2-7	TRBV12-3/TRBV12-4	TGTGCCAGCAGCAGGGGCTACGAGCAGTACTTC	CASSRGYEQYF
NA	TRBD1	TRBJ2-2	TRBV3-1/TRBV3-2	TGTGCCAGCAGCCAAGTGACAGGGTTTACCGGGGAGCTGTTTTTT	CASSQVTGFTGELFF
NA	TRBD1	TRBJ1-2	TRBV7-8	TGTGCCAGCAGCTCCTCTGGACAGGGGCATGGCTACACCTTC	CASSSSGQGHGYTF
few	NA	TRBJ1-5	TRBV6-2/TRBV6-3	TGTGCCAGCAGTCGTACAGTCAATCAGCCCCAGCATTTT	CASSRTVNQPQHF
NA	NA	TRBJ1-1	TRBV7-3	TGTGCCAGCAGCTGGACAGCGAACACTGAAGCTTTCTTT	CASSWTANTEAFF
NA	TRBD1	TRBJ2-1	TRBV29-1	TGCAGCGTTGTGAGGACAGGGCCCAATGAGCAGTTCTTC	CSVVRTGPNEQFF
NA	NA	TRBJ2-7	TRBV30	TGTGCCTGGAATCCAGGGTCTAACGAGCAGTACTTC	CAWNPGSNEQYF
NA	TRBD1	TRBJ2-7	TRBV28	TGTGCCAGCAGTCACCAAGGACAGGAGTACGAGCAGTACTTC	CASSHQGQEYEQYF
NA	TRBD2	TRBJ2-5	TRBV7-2	TGTGCCAGCAGTCGACTAGCGGGGGTGCAAGAGACCCAGTACTTC	CASSRLAGVQETQYF
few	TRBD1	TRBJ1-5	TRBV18	TGTGCCAGCTCAAGAGGACAGGGGGTTCAGCCCCAGCATTTT	CASSRGQGVQPQHF
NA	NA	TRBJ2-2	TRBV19	TGTGCCAGTAGTCCAGGGATCGACACCGGGGAGCTGTTTTTT	CASSPGIDTGELFF
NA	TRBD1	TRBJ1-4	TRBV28	TGTGCCAGCAGTCTGGACAGGCTTAATGAAAAACTGTTTTTT	CASSLDRLNEKLFF
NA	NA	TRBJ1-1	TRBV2	TGTGCCAGCAGTCCCTCCCGCGGAGCTTTCTTT	CASSPSRGAFF
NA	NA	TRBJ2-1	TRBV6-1	TGTGCCAGCAGTGAATACGGCGGGGAAGTCAATGAGCAGTTCTTC	CASSEYGGEVNEQFF
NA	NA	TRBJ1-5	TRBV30	TGTGCCTGGAGTGACCCCGGGTGGGGAGGGAATCAGCCCCAGCATTTT	CAWSDPGWGGNQPQHF
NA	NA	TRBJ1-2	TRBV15	TGTGCCACCAGCAGAGATCGGGGGTTCAAGGGCTACACCTTC	CATSRDRGFKGYTF
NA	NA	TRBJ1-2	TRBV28	TGTGCCAGCACCCCGACAGCAAACTATGGCTACACCTTC	CASTPTANYGYTF
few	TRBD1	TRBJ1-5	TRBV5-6	TGTGCCAGCAGACGTGGACAGGGGGTCGATCAGCCCCAGCATTTT	CASRRGQGVDQPQHF
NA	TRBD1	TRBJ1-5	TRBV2	TGTGCCAGCAGCCAGGGGGCGGATCAGCCCCAGCATTTT	CASSQGADQPQHF
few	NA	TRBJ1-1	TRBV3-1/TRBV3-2	TGTGCCAGCAGCCAAGATGACAGACAAGCTTTCTTT	CASSQDDRQAFF
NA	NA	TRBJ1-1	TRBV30	TGTGCCTGGGGCCGGGGACACTCGACTGAAGCTTTCTTT	CAWGRGHSTEAFF
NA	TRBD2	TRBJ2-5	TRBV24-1	TGTGCCACCAGTGATCCACGGACTAGCGGCGAGACCCAGTACTTC	CATSDPRTSGETQYF
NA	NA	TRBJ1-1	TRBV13	TGTGCCAGCAGCCACAGGCGGGGGGTCACTGAAGCTTTCTTT	CASSHRRGVTEAFF
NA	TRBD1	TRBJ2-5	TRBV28	TGTGCCAGCAGTTTAGGGGACAGGGCAATAGCGGAGACCCAGTACTTC	CASSLGDRAIAETQYF
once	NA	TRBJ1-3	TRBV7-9	TGTGCCAGCAGCTTCTCGATGAGCTCTGGAAACACCATATATTTT	CASSFSMSSGNTIYF
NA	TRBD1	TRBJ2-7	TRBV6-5	TGTGCCAGCCACAACAGGGGAATGAACTACGAGCAGTACTTC	CASHNRGMNYEQYF
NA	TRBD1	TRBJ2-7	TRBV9	TGTGCCAGCAAGGGGAAAGGGGGCTCTCCTAACGAGCAGTACTTC	CASKGKGGSPNEQYF
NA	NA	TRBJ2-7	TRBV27	TGTGCCAGCAGTTTATTGGGCAGGGTTAACGAGCAGTACTTC	CASSLLGRVNEQYF
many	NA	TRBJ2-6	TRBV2	TGTGCCAGCAGACCAACTTCTGGGGCCAACGTCCTGACTTTC	CASRPTSGANVLTF
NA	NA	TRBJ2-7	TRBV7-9	TGTGCCAGCAGCTTAGGGGGGCCCCTTTCCGAGCAGTACTTC	CASSLGGPLSEQYF
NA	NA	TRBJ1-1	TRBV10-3	TGTGCCACAGCCGGGGGGAACACTGAAGCTTTCTTT	CATAGGNTEAFF
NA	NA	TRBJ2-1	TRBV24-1	TGTGCCACCAGTGAGAGGACTAAAATAAACAATGAGCAGTTCTTC	CATSERTKINNEQFF
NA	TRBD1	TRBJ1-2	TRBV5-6	TGTGCCAGCAGTAGGGACAGGGGGCTTTATGGCTACACCTTC	CASSRDRGLYGYTF
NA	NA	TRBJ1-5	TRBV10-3	TGTGCTATCAGCCTCCGGGACACCAATCAGCCCCAGCATTTT	CAISLRDTNQPQHF
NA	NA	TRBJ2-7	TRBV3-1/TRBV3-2	TGTGCCAGCAGCCAATGGGGGCTTGGGCAGTACTTC	CASSQWGLGQYF
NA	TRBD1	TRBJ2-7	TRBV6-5	TGTGCCAGCAGGACAAGGACAGGGACCTACGAGCAGTACTTC	CASRTRTGTYEQYF
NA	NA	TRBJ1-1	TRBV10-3	TGTGCCATCACGCAGGACTCTTTAAACACTGAAGCTTTCTTT	CAITQDSLNTEAFF
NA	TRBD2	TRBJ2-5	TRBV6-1	TGTGCCAGCAGTGTAGCGGGACTAGAAGAGACCCAGTACTTC	CASSVAGLEETQYF
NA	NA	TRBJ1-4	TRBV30	TGTGCCTGGCAAGCCAATGAAAAACTGTTTTTT	CAWQANEKLFF
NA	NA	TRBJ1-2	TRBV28	TGTGCCAGCCGTGCGGGTCCTAACTATGGCTACACCTTC	CASRAGPNYGYTF
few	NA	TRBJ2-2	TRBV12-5	TGTGCTAGTGGGGAAGACTCGATAGAAACCGGGGAGCTGTTTTTT	CASGEDSIETGELFF
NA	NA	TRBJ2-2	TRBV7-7	TGTGCCAGCAGCACATCCAGGGTCACCGGGGAGCTGTTTTTT	CASSTSRVTGELFF
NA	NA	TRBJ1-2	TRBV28	TGTGCCATTTCTCATGGAGCTAACTATGGCTACACCTTC	CAISHGANYGYTF
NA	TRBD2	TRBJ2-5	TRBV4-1	TGCGCCAGCAGCCAAGGTTCCTTAGCGGGGGGGAAACAAGAGACCCAGTACTTC	CASSQGSLAGGKQETQYF
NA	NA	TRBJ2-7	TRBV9	TGTGCCAGCAGCGTAGGGCCAGGGCAAGCCTACGAGCAGTACTTC	CASSVGPGQAYEQYF
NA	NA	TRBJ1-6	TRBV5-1	TGCGCCAGCAGCTTGGTGGATGACACTTCACCCCTCCACTTT	CASSLVDDTSPLHF
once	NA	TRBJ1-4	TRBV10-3	TGTGCCATCAGCGATGGGGCCAGAAGGAATGAAAAACTGTTTTTT	CAISDGARRNEKLFF
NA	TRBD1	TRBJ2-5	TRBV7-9	TGTGCCAGCAGCTTAGGGGGGATCGCTGGACAGGGAGAGACCCAGTACTTC	CASSLGGIAGQGETQYF